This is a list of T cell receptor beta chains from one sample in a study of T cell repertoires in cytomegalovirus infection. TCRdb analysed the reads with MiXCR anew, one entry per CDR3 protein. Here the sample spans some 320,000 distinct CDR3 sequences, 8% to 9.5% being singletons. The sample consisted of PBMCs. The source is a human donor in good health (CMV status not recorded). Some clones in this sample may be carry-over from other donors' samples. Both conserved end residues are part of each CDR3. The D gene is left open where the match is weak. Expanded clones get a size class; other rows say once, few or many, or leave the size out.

DNA: TGTGCCAGCGAGCTATCGGGTTTGTTTCAGCCCCAGCATTTT
CDR3: CASELSGLFQPQHF
size: -
D: -
J: TRBJ1-5
V: TRBV28

DNA: TGCAGCGTTGAGCGGGGAGTGCAGACCCAGTACTTC
CDR3: CSVERGVQTQYF
size: -
D: -
J: TRBJ2-5
V: TRBV29-1

DNA: TGTGCCAGCAGCCGGACTCGGGGCTATGGCTACACCTTC
CDR3: CASSRTRGYGYTF
size: few
D: -
J: TRBJ1-2
V: TRBV14

DNA: TGTGCCAGCAGCTCCTCGGGGCGGGAGAAGATGCAGTATTTT
CDR3: CASSSSGREKMQYF
size: many
D: TRBD2
J: TRBJ2-3
V: TRBV7-3

DNA: TGCGCCAGCAGTGACGGCGACAGTCTACTTAGGCGGGTGAAAGAGACCCAGTACTTC
CDR3: CASSDGDSLLRRVKETQYF
size: few
D: -
J: TRBJ2-5
V: TRBV23-1

DNA: TGTGCCAGCAGCGTAGGGGCTAGCGGGAGGAACAAAGAGACCCAGTACTTC
CDR3: CASSVGASGRNKETQYF
size: -
D: TRBD2
J: TRBJ2-5
V: TRBV9

DNA: TGTGCCAGCAGCCAGGGACAGCTTTCCGGGGAGCTGTTTTTT
CDR3: CASSQGQLSGELFF
size: -
D: TRBD1
J: TRBJ2-2
V: TRBV7-4

DNA: TGTGCCACCAGCCGCGACAGGGGGGAGACCCAGTACTTC
CDR3: CATSRDRGETQYF
size: few
D: TRBD1
J: TRBJ2-5
V: TRBV15

DNA: TGCAGTGCTACCCCAGCGGGAAAGCCCTACGAGCAGTACTTC
CDR3: CSATPAGKPYEQYF
size: few
D: TRBD2
J: TRBJ2-7
V: TRBV20-1

DNA: TGTGCCAGCAGCCTCCGCTTAAACGAGCAGTACTTC
CDR3: CASSLRLNEQYF
size: few
D: -
J: TRBJ2-7
V: TRBV28

DNA: TGTGCCACCAGCAGAGATCGGGGATGGCATACACCCCTCCACTTT
CDR3: CATSRDRGWHTPLHF
size: few
D: -
J: TRBJ1-6
V: TRBV15

DNA: TGTGCCAGCAGCTTACCCTCTAGCGGGTACTCCTACGAGCAGTACTTC
CDR3: CASSLPSSGYSYEQYF
size: few
D: TRBD2
J: TRBJ2-7
V: TRBV7-9

DNA: TGTGCCAGCAGTTTGGACAGGGGAGCTACAGAGACCCAGTACTTC
CDR3: CASSLDRGATETQYF
size: few
D: TRBD1
J: TRBJ2-5
V: TRBV28

DNA: TGTGCCAGCAGCTGGGACAGGGCAAATAGCAATCAGCCCCAGCATTTT
CDR3: CASSWDRANSNQPQHF
size: few
D: TRBD1
J: TRBJ1-5
V: TRBV7-6

DNA: TGTGCCAGCAGTTATCGCATGGGGAATTCACCCCTCCACTTT
CDR3: CASSYRMGNSPLHF
size: -
D: -
J: TRBJ1-6
V: TRBV6-8

DNA: TGTGCCAGCAGCTTATCTAGGACTAGGTCCACAGCCAAAAACATTCAGTACTTC
CDR3: CASSLSRTRSTAKNIQYF
size: few
D: TRBD2
J: TRBJ2-4
V: TRBV7-9

DNA: TGTGCCAGCAGCAGGGACAGGGGATACAATCAGCCCCAGCATTTT
CDR3: CASSRDRGYNQPQHF
size: many
D: TRBD1
J: TRBJ1-5
V: TRBV7-9

DNA: TGTGCCAGCAGTCCGAGGGAGGGGCCCAACTCAGATACGCAGTATTTT
CDR3: CASSPREGPNSDTQYF
size: many
D: TRBD2
J: TRBJ2-3
V: TRBV6-5

DNA: TGTGCCAGCCGCACGGGCCAGTCGAACACCGGGGAGCTGTTTTTT
CDR3: CASRTGQSNTGELFF
size: many
D: -
J: TRBJ2-2
V: TRBV7-2

DNA: TGCGCCAGCAGCCAAGATTCCGGGAGGGAAGAGACCCAGTACTTC
CDR3: CASSQDSGREETQYF
size: many
D: TRBD2
J: TRBJ2-5
V: TRBV4-3

DNA: TGTGCCAGTAGTGGTACGAGGTACGGCCAGCCCCAGCATTTT
CDR3: CASSGTRYGQPQHF
size: many
D: -
J: TRBJ1-5
V: TRBV19

DNA: TGTGCCAGCAGCCAAGAGGGAGATAGCTCTGGGGCCAACGTCCTGACTTTC
CDR3: CASSQEGDSSGANVLTF
size: -
D: -
J: TRBJ2-6
V: TRBV4-2

DNA: TGTGCCAGCAGCCAAGATACGGGCGGGTTAGGGGGTACCGGGGAGCTGTTTTTT
CDR3: CASSQDTGGLGGTGELFF
size: -
D: -
J: TRBJ2-2
V: TRBV4-2

DNA: TGTGCCAGCTCCTTTAGTCCGTACGAGCAGTACTTC
CDR3: CASSFSPYEQYF
size: -
D: -
J: TRBJ2-7
V: TRBV18

DNA: TGTGCCAGCAGCTTAAGTGGACAGGGGTCCCCCACAGATACGCAGTATTTT
CDR3: CASSLSGQGSPTDTQYF
size: many
D: TRBD1
J: TRBJ2-3
V: TRBV7-2

DNA: TGCAGTGCCTACAGGGCGGGGGTGAACACTGAAGCTTTCTTT
CDR3: CSAYRAGVNTEAFF
size: -
D: -
J: TRBJ1-1
V: TRBV20-1

DNA: TGTGCCAGCAGCTTAGGAGCGGCACAAGAGACCCAGTACTTC
CDR3: CASSLGAAQETQYF
size: many
D: -
J: TRBJ2-5
V: TRBV7-2

DNA: TGTGCCAGCAGCACTAAGCCGGGACAGGGAACCCCTGAAGCTTTCTTT
CDR3: CASSTKPGQGTPEAFF
size: many
D: TRBD1
J: TRBJ1-1
V: TRBV7-9

DNA: TGTGCCAGCAGCGTCCATGAAAAACTGTTTTTT
CDR3: CASSVHEKLFF
size: many
D: -
J: TRBJ1-4
V: TRBV7-2

DNA: TGTGCCAGCAGTTACCGGCGGAGGAGAGACACAGATACGCAGTATTTT
CDR3: CASSYRRRRDTDTQYF
size: many
D: -
J: TRBJ2-3
V: TRBV6-2/TRBV6-3

DNA: TGTGCCAGCAGCTTAGGTGGTGTAGGGGCGAGGACTGAAGCTTTCTTT
CDR3: CASSLGGVGARTEAFF
size: -
D: -
J: TRBJ1-1
V: TRBV7-2

DNA: TGCGCCAGCAGCCAAAGACAGGGCAGCAATGGCTACACCTTC
CDR3: CASSQRQGSNGYTF
size: -
D: TRBD1
J: TRBJ1-2
V: TRBV4-3

DNA: TGTGCCAGCAGCTTATCTCACAGTAAGGATCAGCCCCAGCATTTT
CDR3: CASSLSHSKDQPQHF
size: many
D: -
J: TRBJ1-5
V: TRBV7-6

DNA: TGTGCCAGCAGCTCCGACTTCTTCGGGGAGCTGTTTTTT
CDR3: CASSSDFFGELFF
size: -
D: -
J: TRBJ2-2
V: TRBV7-2

DNA: TGTGCCAGCAGCTCCCTGGTAAGACATGAGCAGTTCTTC
CDR3: CASSSLVRHEQFF
size: many
D: -
J: TRBJ2-1
V: TRBV7-3

DNA: TGTGCCAGCGGGACAGTTCACCTTCAAAACTATGGCTACACCTTC
CDR3: CASGTVHLQNYGYTF
size: -
D: TRBD1
J: TRBJ1-2
V: TRBV19

DNA: TGTGCCAGCCGGGGACAGGGAATTTGGGGCTACACCTTC
CDR3: CASRGQGIWGYTF
size: -
D: TRBD1
J: TRBJ1-2
V: TRBV27

DNA: TGTGCCAGCAGCTTAAGCACATGGGACAGGGGTAGCAATGAGCAGTTCTTC
CDR3: CASSLSTWDRGSNEQFF
size: many
D: TRBD1
J: TRBJ2-1
V: TRBV7-8